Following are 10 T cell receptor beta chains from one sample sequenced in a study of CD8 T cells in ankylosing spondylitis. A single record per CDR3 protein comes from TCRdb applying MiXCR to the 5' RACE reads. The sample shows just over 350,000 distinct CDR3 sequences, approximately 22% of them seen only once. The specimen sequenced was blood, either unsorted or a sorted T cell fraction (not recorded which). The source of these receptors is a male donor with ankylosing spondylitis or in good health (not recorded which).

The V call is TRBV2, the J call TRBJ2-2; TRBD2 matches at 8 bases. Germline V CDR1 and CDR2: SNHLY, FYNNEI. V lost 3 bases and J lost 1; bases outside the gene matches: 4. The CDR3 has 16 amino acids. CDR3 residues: CASSDLAGRNTGELFF. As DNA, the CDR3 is TGTGCCAGCAGTGACTTAGCGGGGAGGAACACCGGGGAGCTGTTTTTT.

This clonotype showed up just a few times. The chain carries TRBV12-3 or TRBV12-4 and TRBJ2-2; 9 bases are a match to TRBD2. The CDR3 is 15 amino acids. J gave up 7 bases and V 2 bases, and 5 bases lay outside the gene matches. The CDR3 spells CASSLRGLAIGELFF. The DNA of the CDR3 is TGTGCCAGCAGTTTAAGGGGACTAGCCATCGGGGAGCTGTTTTTT.

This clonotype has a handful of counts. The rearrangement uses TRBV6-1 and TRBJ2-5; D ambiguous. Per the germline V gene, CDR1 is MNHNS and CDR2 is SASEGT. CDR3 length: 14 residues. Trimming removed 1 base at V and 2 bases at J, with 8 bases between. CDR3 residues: CASSEGAAQETQYF. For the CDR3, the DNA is TGTGCCAGCAGTGAAGGGGCAGCTCAAGAGACCCAGTACTTC.

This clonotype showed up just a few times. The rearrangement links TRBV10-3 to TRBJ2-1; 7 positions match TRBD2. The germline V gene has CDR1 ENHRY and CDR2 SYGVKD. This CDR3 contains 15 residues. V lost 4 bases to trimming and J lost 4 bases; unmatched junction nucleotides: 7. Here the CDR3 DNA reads TGTGCCATCAGTGGGGGAGGGGCGACATACAATGAGCAGTTCTTC. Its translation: CAISGGGATYNEQFF.

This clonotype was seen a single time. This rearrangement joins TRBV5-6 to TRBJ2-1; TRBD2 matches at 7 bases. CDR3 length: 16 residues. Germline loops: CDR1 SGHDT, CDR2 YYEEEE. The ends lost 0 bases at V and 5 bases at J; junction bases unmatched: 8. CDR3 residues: CASSLGASGPHNEQFF. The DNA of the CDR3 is TGTGCCAGCAGCTTGGGGGCTAGCGGACCGCACAATGAGCAGTTCTTC. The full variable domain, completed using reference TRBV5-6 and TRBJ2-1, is DAGVTQSPTHLIKTRGQQVTLRCSPKSGHDTVSWYQQALGQGPQFIFQYYEEEERQRGNFPDRFSGHQFPNYSSELNVNALLLGDSALYLCASSLGASGPHNEQFFGPGTRLTVL.

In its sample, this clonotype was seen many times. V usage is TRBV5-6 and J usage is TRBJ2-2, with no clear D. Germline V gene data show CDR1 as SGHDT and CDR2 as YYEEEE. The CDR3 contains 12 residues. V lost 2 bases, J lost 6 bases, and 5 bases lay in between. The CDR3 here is CASSFGSGELFF. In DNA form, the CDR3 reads TGTGCCAGCAGCTTTGGGTCCGGGGAGCTGTTTTTT.

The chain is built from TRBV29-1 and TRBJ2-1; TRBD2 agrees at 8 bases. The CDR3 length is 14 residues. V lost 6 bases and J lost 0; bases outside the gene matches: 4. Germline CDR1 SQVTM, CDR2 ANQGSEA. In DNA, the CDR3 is TGCAGCGTCGGACTAGCACCCTCCTACAATGAGCAGTTCTTC. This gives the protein CSVGLAPSYNEQFF.

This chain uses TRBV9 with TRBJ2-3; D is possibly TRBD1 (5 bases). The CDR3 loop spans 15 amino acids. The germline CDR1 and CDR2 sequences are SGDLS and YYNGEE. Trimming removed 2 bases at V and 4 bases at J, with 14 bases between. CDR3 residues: CASSVEGRVADTQYF. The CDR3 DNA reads TGTGCCAGCAGCGTTGAAGGCAGGGTTGCAGATACGCAGTATTTT.

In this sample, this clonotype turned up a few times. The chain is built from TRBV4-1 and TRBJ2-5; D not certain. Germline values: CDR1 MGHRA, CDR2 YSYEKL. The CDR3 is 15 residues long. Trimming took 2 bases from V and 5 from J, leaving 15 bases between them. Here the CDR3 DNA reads TGCGCCAGCAGCCAATTAGCACCGTCTGGGGAGACCCAGTACTTC. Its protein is CASSQLAPSGETQYF.

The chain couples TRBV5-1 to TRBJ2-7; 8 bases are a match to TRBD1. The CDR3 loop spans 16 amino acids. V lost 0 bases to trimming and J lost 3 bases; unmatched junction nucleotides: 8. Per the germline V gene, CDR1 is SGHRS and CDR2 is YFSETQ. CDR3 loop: CASSLGQGRTYYEQYF. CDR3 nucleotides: TGCGCCAGCAGCTTGGGACAGGGGAGAACCTACTACGAGCAGTACTTC. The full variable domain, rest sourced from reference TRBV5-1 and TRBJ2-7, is KAGVTQTPRYLIKTRGQQVTLSCSPISGHRSVSWYQQTPGQGLQFLFEYFSETQRNKGNFPGRFSGRQFSNSRSEMNVSTLELGDSALYLCASSLGQGRTYYEQYFGPGTRLTVT.